A single count supports the clone carrying this T cell receptor (beta chain). Its antigen is currently unknown. The protocol was immunoSEQ multiplex PCR, while the TCRdb copy is restricted to in-frame clones and leaves out a portion. The sample contains some 93,000 clones, 83% of which appear only once. The sample comes from a study of PD-1 blockade in classical Hodgkin lymphoma. General study points: Significantly greater TCR diversity emerged by C4D1 in CD4+ cells but not CD8+ cells.

The time point: cycle 4 day 1 (C4D1), after 5 to 7 weeks of nivolumab. After autologous stem cell transplantation all patients relapsed, and prior brentuximab vedotin exposure differed between cohorts. The sequencing used peripheral blood mononuclear cells (PBMCs), collected before the fourth cycle of nivolumab. The clonotype comes from a human donor with classical Hodgkin lymphoma.

The CDR3 sequence: CASSLTPSSNTGELFF. CDR3 nucleotide sequence: TGTGCCAGCAGCTTAACACCGAGCTCGAACACCGGGGAGCTGTTTTTT. The chain carries TRBV7-6 and TRBJ2-2; D remains unclear. V lost 2 bases and J lost 0, with 10 bases in between. The CDR3 spans 16 residues. Germline V gene data show CDR1 as SGHVS and CDR2 as FNYEAQ.